This T cell receptor (beta chain) derives from a study of STAT5B mutations in CD4+ large granular lymphocyte leukemia. The assay was immunoSEQ multiplex PCR, and TCRdb's table has in-frame clones only and misses some. The sample includes approximately 32,000 clones, 55% to 80% of them seen just once. Points on this clone: Its antigen is unidentified.

This CDR3 is built from 17 residues. Germline V CDR1 and CDR2: MNHEY, SMNVEV (reference sequence). With V trimmed by 0 bases and J by 2 bases, 9 bases remained unmatched. Study outcomes and limitations: TRBV06-family usage was enriched in top patient clones (8/27) versus controls (2/35). Approximately 25% of private leukemic clonotypes occurred rarely in other patients' non-leukemic repertoires.

This sequence originates from a human donor in good health. Input material: CD4+ T cells from blood buffy coats. The chain has TRBV27 and TRBJ2-7; 8 bases agree with TRBD2. The CDR3 region has the DNA TGTGCCAGCAGTTTATCGATAAGCGGGGGTACCCCCTACGAGCAGTACTTC. Translation: CASSLSISGGTPYEQYF.